This T cell receptor (beta chain) was retrieved from a study of vaccination effects on CD4 cells after COVID-19. Across the whole study: Both late and early after vaccination, three convalescent patients were sampled.

CDR3 size: 18 residues. Germline trimming cut 0 bases from V and 5 bases from J; bases unmatched to any gene: 11. Germline values: CDR1 MNHEY, CDR2 SVGEGT. With 10 days of culture completed, CD4+ T cells were isolated. A positive SARS-CoV-2 PCR test fell between March and December 2020. Each participant was given two doses of one vaccine (BNT162b2 or mRNA-1273). Half-medium replacement with IL-2 medium occurred on days 3 and 7. To note about this clone: Antigen specificity is unknown.

Clones were sequenced by immunoSEQ multiplex PCR, and TCRdb holds only the in-frame ones, with some missing. The sample has around 53,000 clones; around 80% are singletons. Sequenced here: CD4+ T cells from PBMCs cultured without peptide, sampled after COVID-19 vaccination. The J gene is TRBJ2-1, the V gene TRBV6-2 or TRBV6-3; 9 positions match TRBD2. The TCR was taken from a human donor who had a prior SARS-CoV-2 infection. DNA of the CDR3: TGTGCCAGCAGTTACTCCCCAAGAAGACTAGCGGCCAACAATGAGCAGTTCTTC. Protein sequence: CASSYSPRRLAANNEQFF.